This T cell receptor beta chain was sequenced during a study of blood T cell repertoires in COVID-19 (TCRdb year 2020). Describing the broader study: Samples covering the acute and convalescent phases of COVID-19 were provided by collaborators in the United States, Italy and Spain. Sample metadata almost always included a de-identified subject ID, COVID-19 status, age in years and sex. The repertoires were made available in a free public database intended to serve as a resource for research on the immune response to SARS-CoV-2. The material from the prospective study consisted of cDNA or gDNA derived from T cells, B-cell-depleted T cells, or PBMCs. The samples were drawn from two sources: the first 160 participants of the ongoing ImmuneRACE study, and about 1,300 subjects contributed by 6 global collaborators. Where available, HLA class I and class II types were obtained from metadata supplied by the sample provider rather than from assay-based typing. The dataset comprised deeply sampled blood TCRbeta repertoires from subjects exposed to, actively infected with, or recovered from COVID-19.

Points the paper makes about the study in general: Clinical and demographic metadata were provided uncurated, with the amount varying by source and participant.

TCRbeta CDR3 regions were amplified from genomic DNA by means of the immunoSEQ Assay, a bias-controlled multiplex PCR. The source study handled its data this way. Nucleated cell counts per sample were estimated from amplification of reference gene primers within the assay. Sequence reads were collapsed and filtered to measure the absolute abundance of every unique TCRbeta CDR3 rearrangement. Productive Simpson clonality was computed per sample as the square root of Simpson's diversity index over productive rearrangements. The source is immuneACCESS, and TCRdb retained only in-frame sequences with V and J called. Part of the clones is not carried over; for the studies checked, unresolved V genes explain less than half of this, and the remainder is unexplained. The V and J calls and clone size come from that table; D and trimming were worked out from the DNA. A total of 200,000 or so clones appear in this sample, roughly four fifths of them only once. The ten most abundant clones make up around 6.1% of the sample.

Each collaborating institution followed its own protocols to collect whole blood in K2EDTA tubes. Collaborator samples were shipped for TCRbeta analysis as frozen whole blood, isolated PBMCs, or DNA extracted from either sample type. Per the germline V gene, SGHRS is the CDR1 and YFSETQ is the CDR2. Trimming leaves V shorter by 1 base and J shorter by 6 bases, with the junction holding 1 base beyond the gene matches. The CDR3 runs 14 residues from the cysteine to the phenylalanine. The CDR3 DNA has 42 bases and is translated from base 1. As regards this clone: This clone's antigen is unknown. The record has no base qualities; no much larger clone is one base away.

This TCR was recovered from a middle-aged woman with acute or convalescent COVID-19. This chain is built from TRBV5-1 and TRBJ2-1, with 10 bases in between that match TRBD2. The specimen was peripheral blood. The DNA reads as follows: TGCGCCAGCAGCTTGACTAGCGGGATCAATGAGCAGTTCTTC. It translates to CASSLTSGINEQFF.